A selection of T cell receptor beta chains follows, all from one sample in a study of OX40 agonist ivuxolimab in advanced cancers. Some clones are missing from TCRdb's copy, which holds only in-frame ones; the method was immunoSEQ multiplex PCR. The repertoire consists of roughly 20,000 clones, with 87% occurring once and the leading ten covering around 15%. This specimen consisted of CD4+ or CD8+ T cells sorted from blood, obtained in a trial of the OX40 agonist ivuxolimab. These receptors came from an adult with an advanced solid tumor such as melanoma, head and neck, liver or kidney cancer. Both conserved end residues are part of each CDR3. A D gene is named only where the DNA matches it firmly. Size tells how often a clone was seen (once, few, many) or the class of an expanded clone, and some rows leave it out.

abundance: .
v_gene: TRBV30
d_gene: .
j_gene: TRBJ1-1
len: 14
CDR3nt: TGTGCCTGGTCCCCCGCGGCCAAGAACACTGAAGCTTTCTTT
CDR3aa: CAWSPAAKNTEAFF

abundance: .
v_gene: TRBV10-1
d_gene: TRBD1
j_gene: TRBJ1-6
len: 18
CDR3nt: TGCGCCAGCAGTGCGGCGCATCCTTGGACAGGGGTAAATTCACCCCTCCACTTT
CDR3aa: CASSAAHPWTGVNSPLHF

abundance: .
v_gene: TRBV5-6
d_gene: .
j_gene: TRBJ1-1
len: 14
CDR3nt: TGTGCCAGCAGGGGGGACTCCGAGGGGACTGAAGCTTTCTTT
CDR3aa: CASRGDSEGTEAFF

abundance: .
v_gene: TRBV6-6
d_gene: TRBD1
j_gene: TRBJ2-7
len: 15
CDR3nt: TGTGCCAGCACCGATCGGGACAGGGTTTTCAACGAGCAGTACTTC
CDR3aa: CASTDRDRVFNEQYF

abundance: few
v_gene: TRBV15
d_gene: .
j_gene: TRBJ1-1
len: 16
CDR3nt: TGTGCCACCAGCAGAGTATCAGGGAGACTGAGCACTGAAGCTTTCTTT
CDR3aa: CATSRVSGRLSTEAFF

abundance: .
v_gene: TRBV5-1
d_gene: .
j_gene: TRBJ2-7
len: 14
CDR3nt: TGCGCCAGCAGCTTTGGGCCTAACTCCTACGAGCAGTACTTC
CDR3aa: CASSFGPNSYEQYF

abundance: .
v_gene: TRBV7-2
d_gene: TRBD2
j_gene: TRBJ2-1
len: 15
CDR3nt: TGTGCCAGCAGCTTAGAATCCGGGGGGTACAATGAGCAGTTCTTC
CDR3aa: CASSLESGGYNEQFF

abundance: .
v_gene: TRBV14
d_gene: TRBD1
j_gene: TRBJ1-6
len: 16
CDR3nt: TGTGCCAGCAGCCAAAGGGACAGGGGGCAGCGGACACCCCTCCACTTT
CDR3aa: CASSQRDRGQRTPLHF

abundance: .
v_gene: TRBV4-1
d_gene: .
j_gene: TRBJ2-7
len: 15
CDR3nt: TGCGCCAGCAGCCGCCTGGACAGCCCCTCCTACGAGCAGTACTTC
CDR3aa: CASSRLDSPSYEQYF

abundance: .
v_gene: TRBV10-2
d_gene: .
j_gene: TRBJ2-2
len: 14
CDR3nt: TGCGCCAGCAGTGATAGTCTGAACACCGGGGAGCTGTTTTTT
CDR3aa: CASSDSLNTGELFF

abundance: once
v_gene: TRBV15
d_gene: TRBD1
j_gene: TRBJ2-1
len: 16
CDR3nt: TGTGCCACCAGCAGAGATGCACAGGGGGCCTACAATGAGCAGTTCTTC
CDR3aa: CATSRDAQGAYNEQFF

abundance: .
v_gene: TRBV2
d_gene: .
j_gene: TRBJ1-5
len: 15
CDR3nt: TGTGCCAGCAGTGTTTACAGGGAGTTGGATCAGCCCCAGCATTTT
CDR3aa: CASSVYRELDQPQHF

abundance: once
v_gene: TRBV7-9
d_gene: .
j_gene: TRBJ2-3
len: 18
CDR3nt: TGTGCCAGCAGCCCACCTTACCAGGGAAGGGTGGACACAGATACGCAGTATTTT
CDR3aa: CASSPPYQGRVDTDTQYF

abundance: .
v_gene: TRBV7-6
d_gene: .
j_gene: TRBJ2-6
len: 16
CDR3nt: TGTGCCAGCAGCTTAGAGGGCGACTCTGGGGCCAACGTCCTGACTTTC
CDR3aa: CASSLEGDSGANVLTF

abundance: .
v_gene: TRBV11-2
d_gene: .
j_gene: TRBJ1-2
len: 17
CDR3nt: TGTGCCAGCAGCTTAATGGGGGGGCACCCAACTAACTATGGCTACACCTTC
CDR3aa: CASSLMGGHPTNYGYTF

abundance: once
v_gene: TRBV7-6
d_gene: .
j_gene: TRBJ1-2
len: 15
CDR3nt: TGTGCCAGCAGCTTTCAGGGAGGACTGGACTATGGCTACACCTTC
CDR3aa: CASSFQGGLDYGYTF

abundance: .
v_gene: TRBV4-1
d_gene: TRBD2
j_gene: TRBJ2-7
len: 15
CDR3nt: TGCGCCAGCAGCCGAGTGAGCGGGGGGTTCTACGAGCAGTACTTC
CDR3aa: CASSRVSGGFYEQYF

abundance: .
v_gene: TRBV7-2
d_gene: .
j_gene: TRBJ2-5
len: 14
CDR3nt: TGTGCCAGCAGCTTAGGAAGTGATTTGGAGACCCAGTACTTC
CDR3aa: CASSLGSDLETQYF

abundance: .
v_gene: TRBV30
d_gene: TRBD1
j_gene: TRBJ1-2
len: 12
CDR3nt: TGTGCCTGGGGCAGGGGGCAGGTTGGCTACACCTTC
CDR3aa: CAWGRGQVGYTF

abundance: .
v_gene: TRBV5-8
d_gene: .
j_gene: TRBJ2-7
len: 13
CDR3nt: TGTGCCAGCAGCTGGACAGCCTCCTACGAGCAGTACTTC
CDR3aa: CASSWTASYEQYF

abundance: .
v_gene: TRBV13
d_gene: .
j_gene: TRBJ1-6
len: 13
CDR3nt: TGTGCCAGCAGCCTTACCGTCGCGTCACCCCTCCACTTT
CDR3aa: CASSLTVASPLHF

abundance: .
v_gene: TRBV28
d_gene: TRBD1
j_gene: TRBJ1-2
len: 13
CDR3nt: TGTGCCAGCAGAGGGACAGATGAGTATGGCTACACCTTC
CDR3aa: CASRGTDEYGYTF

abundance: .
v_gene: TRBV6-6
d_gene: .
j_gene: TRBJ1-1
len: 14
CDR3nt: TGTGCCAGCAGTGCCCTGGGTCAAAACACTGAAGCTTTCTTT
CDR3aa: CASSALGQNTEAFF

abundance: once
v_gene: TRBV7-9
d_gene: .
j_gene: TRBJ1-1
len: 16
CDR3nt: TGTGCCAGCAGCCCACCTGGAGGGGAAGGTTTCACTGAAGCTTTCTTT
CDR3aa: CASSPPGGEGFTEAFF

abundance: .
v_gene: TRBV7-9
d_gene: TRBD2
j_gene: TRBJ2-5
len: 16
CDR3nt: TGTGCCAGCAGCTTAGGTATTGGCGGGGGAGAAGAGACCCAGTACTTC
CDR3aa: CASSLGIGGGEETQYF

abundance: .
v_gene: TRBV4-3
d_gene: .
j_gene: TRBJ2-7
len: 16
CDR3nt: TGCGCCAGCAGCCAAGATCCCGGGCCAGGGGAAGACGGGCAGTACTTC
CDR3aa: CASSQDPGPGEDGQYF

abundance: .
v_gene: TRBV7-3
d_gene: .
j_gene: TRBJ2-7
len: 14
CDR3nt: TGTGCCAGCAGCTTAAGTGGAGGGGACTACGAGCAGTACTTC
CDR3aa: CASSLSGGDYEQYF

abundance: .
v_gene: TRBV5-5
d_gene: .
j_gene: TRBJ1-1
len: 12
CDR3nt: TGTGCCAGCAGCTTGTACGGTCCTGAAGCTTTCTTT
CDR3aa: CASSLYGPEAFF

abundance: .
v_gene: TRBV11-2
d_gene: .
j_gene: TRBJ2-7
len: 19
CDR3nt: TGTGCCAGCAGCTTAGGGCCACCAGAGGATTTAACTATCTCCTACGAGCAGTACTTC
CDR3aa: CASSLGPPEDLTISYEQYF

abundance: .
v_gene: TRBV28
d_gene: TRBD1
j_gene: TRBJ1-5
len: 15
CDR3nt: TGTGCCAGCCGGGGTTGGGGACAGGGGAATCAGCCCCAGCATTTT
CDR3aa: CASRGWGQGNQPQHF

abundance: few
v_gene: TRBV6-5
d_gene: TRBD1
j_gene: TRBJ1-5
len: 14
CDR3nt: TGTGCCAGCAGAAAGACAGGGAGGAATCAGCCCCAGCATTTT
CDR3aa: CASRKTGRNQPQHF

abundance: .
v_gene: TRBV6-5
d_gene: TRBD1
j_gene: TRBJ1-5
len: 16
CDR3nt: TGTGCCAGCAGTTCTTCTCCGGGACAGGGAATCCAGCCCCAGCATTTT
CDR3aa: CASSSSPGQGIQPQHF

abundance: .
v_gene: TRBV5-1
d_gene: TRBD1
j_gene: TRBJ2-7
len: 14
CDR3nt: TGCGCCAGCAGCCAGGACCCAGGGGGCAATCAGCAGTACTTC
CDR3aa: CASSQDPGGNQQYF

abundance: .
v_gene: TRBV5-1
d_gene: TRBD1
j_gene: TRBJ1-1
len: 14
CDR3nt: TGCGCCAGCAGCCTAGGGACAGGGGACACTGAAGCTTTCTTT
CDR3aa: CASSLGTGDTEAFF

abundance: .
v_gene: TRBV19
d_gene: .
j_gene: TRBJ1-6
len: 14
CDR3nt: TGTGCCAGTAGTATGAGGAGGGGTGGCTCACCCCTCCACTTT
CDR3aa: CASSMRRGGSPLHF

abundance: .
v_gene: TRBV7-2
d_gene: .
j_gene: TRBJ1-2
len: 13
CDR3nt: TGCGCCAGCAGCCAACCTGCGAACGATGGCTACACCTTC
CDR3aa: CASSQPANDGYTF

abundance: once
v_gene: TRBV6-4
d_gene: .
j_gene: TRBJ2-2
len: 14
CDR3nt: TGTGCCAGCAGTGTCGGTATGCGTGCCGGGGAGCTGTTTTTT
CDR3aa: CASSVGMRAGELFF

abundance: .
v_gene: TRBV2
d_gene: TRBD1
j_gene: TRBJ1-5
len: 14
CDR3nt: TGTGCCAGCAGTTTACAGGGGCCGGATCAGCCCCAGCATTTT
CDR3aa: CASSLQGPDQPQHF

abundance: .
v_gene: TRBV5-6
d_gene: TRBD1
j_gene: TRBJ1-1
len: 14
CDR3nt: TGTGCCAGCAGCTATGGACAGGTCGGCACTGAAGCTTTCTTT
CDR3aa: CASSYGQVGTEAFF

abundance: .
v_gene: TRBV4-1
d_gene: TRBD2
j_gene: TRBJ2-3
len: 15
CDR3nt: TGCGCCAGCAGCCAAGAACTAGCGGGGGCAGATACGCAGTATTTT
CDR3aa: CASSQELAGADTQYF

abundance: .
v_gene: TRBV19
d_gene: .
j_gene: TRBJ1-3
len: 16
CDR3nt: TGTGCCAGTAGTTCGCACTGGGAAGACTCTGGAAACACCATATATTTT
CDR3aa: CASSSHWEDSGNTIYF